This T cell receptor beta chain was observed in a study of blood T cells in healthy people across ages. The second PCR ran roughly 6 to 11 cycles with a sample-barcoded 5' primer and J-beta primers. Every sample produced at least 2.5 million CDR3-containing paired-end reads. TCRdb re-analysed the 5' RACE reads in MiXCR, keeping a single row per CDR3 protein. Of about 1,500,000 distinct CDR3 sequences listed, under 30% are singletons. About this clonotype: An end of the junction does not agree with germline; a read error may underlie this.

The CDR3 spans 14 residues. Germline V gene data show CDR1 as SGHDT and CDR2 as YYEEEE. The sample comprised blood. The V and J genes are TRBV5-6 and TRBJ2-2, with 10 bases aligning to TRBD1. This TCR was sampled from a woman younger than 45 in good health. CDR3 region: CASRETGGPGELFF. CDR3 DNA: TGTGCCAGCAGGGAGACAGGGGGCCCCGGAGAGCTGTTTTTT.